The next 9 T cell receptor beta chains were all read from a single sample in a study of radiotherapy plus CTLA-4 blockade in lung cancer. Generated by immunoSEQ multiplex PCR, the TCRdb table keeps only in-frame clones and is missing some. The sample has 90,000 or so clones, about 80% seen once. The sample consisted of peripheral blood, taken from a patient treated with radiotherapy plus ipilimumab. The source is a human donor with non-small cell lung cancer who had stable disease on radiotherapy plus ipilimumab.

This clone was observed once. This chain joins TRBV7-9 and TRBJ1-2, with D perhaps TRBD1 (5 bases). The CDR3 is 13 residues long. Trimming removed 5 bases at V and 7 bases at J, with 14 bases between. Looked up from germline, CDR1 is SEHNR and CDR2 is FQNEAQ (reference sequence). CDR3 coding DNA: TGTGCCAGCAGCCGCCGGGACGGCGGTGGCTACACCTTC. Translating it yields CASSRRDGGGYTF.

The J gene is TRBJ1-1, the V gene TRBV27; a weak D match, TRBD1 (6 bases). Trimming took off 3 bases at V and 4 bases at J, with 12 bases between the two ends. CDR3 size: 14 residues. CDR1 and CDR2 (germline): MNHEY, SMNVEV (reference sequence). CDR3 bases: TGTGCCAGCAGTTTCAGAGGGGGTGGCACTGAAGCTTTCTTT. This codes for CASSFRGGGTEAFF.

This clone was found once. The V call is TRBV10-3, the J call TRBJ1-1, with D possibly TRBD1 on 5 matching bases. The CDR3 runs 15 residues. CDR1 is ENHRY, CDR2 SYGVKD, per germline. Trimming took off 7 bases at V and 0 bases at J, with 15 bases between the two ends. CDR3 residues: CAITLTDSVNTEAFF. CDR3 coding DNA: TGTGCCATCACCTTGACAGATTCAGTGAACACTGAAGCTTTCTTT.

The CDR3 protein is CASSFPTGAAGEQYF. The CDR3 DNA reads TGTGCCAGCAGCTTCCCAACCGGGGCCGCGGGGGAGCAGTACTTC. This rearrangement joins TRBV5-6 to TRBJ2-7, with a possible D match to TRBD2 (6 bases). Trimming took 2 bases from V and 7 from J, leaving 19 bases between them. The CDR3 has 15 amino acids. Germline CDR1 reads SGHDT; CDR2 reads YYEEEE. Using reference TRBV5-6 and TRBJ2-7 for the parts outside the CDR3, the full variable domain is DAGVTQSPTHLIKTRGQQVTLRCSPKSGHDTVSWYQQALGQGPQFIFQYYEEEERQRGNFPDRFSGHQFPNYSSELNVNALLLGDSALYLCASSFPTGAAGEQYFGPGTRLTVT.

This rearrangement joins TRBV18 to TRBJ2-2; tentatively, D is TRBD1 or TRBD2 (5 bases each). V shed 2 bases and J shed 3 bases, with 7 bases lying between them. CDR1 and CDR2 from the germline V gene are KGHSH and LQKENI. The CDR3 length is 14 residues. The CDR3 spells CASSPVGDTGELFF. CDR3 DNA: TGTGCCAGCTCACCAGTGGGGGACACCGGGGAGCTGTTTTTT. The entire variable domain, with the rest obtained from reference TRBV18 and TRBJ2-2, is as follows: NAGVMQNPRHLVRRRGQEARLRCSPMKGHSHVYWYRQLPEEGLKFMVYLQKENIIDESGMPKERFSAEFPKEGPSILRIQQVVRGDSAAYFCASSPVGDTGELFFGEGSRLTVL.

This chain links TRBV5-1 with TRBJ2-5; 7 bases map to TRBD1. From germline, CDR1 is SGHRS and CDR2 YFSETQ. The trim removed 3 bases at V and 1 base at J, leaving 6 bases unmatched. The CDR3 length is 15 residues. The CDR3 loop is CASSWGTAPQETQYF. CDR3 sequence (DNA): TGCGCCAGCAGCTGGGGGACAGCACCCCAAGAGACCCAGTACTTC.

This chain connects TRBV27 to TRBJ2-7, with TRBD2 matching 16 bases. V trimming: 3 bases; J trimming: 2 bases; junction bases outside the gene matches: 13. Germline assignment: CDR1 MNHEY and CDR2 SMNVEV (reference sequence). CDR3 length equals 20 residues. CDR3 in amino acids: CASSFHPGLAGGRNTYEQYF. The CDR3 coding sequence is TGTGCCAGCAGTTTCCATCCGGGACTAGCGGGAGGGCGGAACACCTACGAGCAGTACTTC.

V usage is TRBV9 and J usage is TRBJ2-1; 8 bases agree with TRBD2. Trimming took 2 bases from V and 4 from J; bases not matched to a gene: 5. The CDR3 is made up of 15 amino acids. Germline V gene lookup returns CDR1 SGDLS and CDR2 YYNGEE. CDR3 loop: CASSVEAGVYNEQFF. The CDR3 DNA is TGTGCCAGCAGCGTCGAAGCGGGGGTATACAATGAGCAGTTCTTC.

The chain links TRBV6-1 to TRBJ2-3; no clear D. The germline V gene encodes CDR1 MNHNS and CDR2 SASEGT. CDR3 length equals 14 residues. V was cut by 5 bases and J by 2 bases, with 11 bases left in between. The DNA for the CDR3 is TGTGCCAGCAGTTTGGAAGACTTCACAGATACGCAGTATTTT. Encoded protein: CASSLEDFTDTQYF.